This T cell receptor (beta chain) was retrieved from a study of cytomegalovirus exposure and HLA in healthy donors. Use of 60 Vbeta and 13 Jbeta primers characterized the PCR. Method: immunoSEQ multiplex PCR; TCRdb's copy keeps in-frame clones and lacks some. Of 150,000 to 200,000 clones in the sample, approximately 71% were seen once. This CDR3 contains 13 residues. The germline V gene encodes CDR1 MNHEY and CDR2 SMNVEV (reference sequence). V lost 2 bases, J lost 5 bases, and 9 bases lay in between. This clone was seen once. This receptor was obtained from a girl aged 5 to 17 in good health and CMV-seronegative. Input material: PBMCs. The V and J genes are TRBV27 and TRBJ1-1; D uncertain. The CDR3 DNA is TGTGCCAGCAGTTTAGTAGTGGAGACTGAAGCTTTCTTT. This codes for CASSLVVETEAFF.